This record looks at one T cell receptor beta chain sequence and its context. This CDR3 spans 22 amino acids. Trimming cost V 1 base and J 5 bases; bases outside gene matches: 26. From germline, CDR1 is SGHVS and CDR2 FQNEAQ. The data stem from a study of shared clonotypes between healthy human individuals. The repertoire was sequenced with immunoSEQ multiplex PCR; TCRdb's copy has only in-frame clones and lacks some. The table shows about 2.1 million clones, with 93% occurring only once. Terminally differentiated effector memory CD45RA+ cells were excluded from the naive CD8 cells, which were CD45RO-negative and positively selected for CCR7.

This TCR was recovered from a young man in good health. Some clones in this sample may be carry-over from other donors' samples. The chain links TRBV7-8 to TRBJ1-1; the match to TRBD1 covers 9 bases. Sequenced input: naive CD8+ T cells from PBMCs. The CDR3 nucleotides read TGTGCCAGCAGCTTAGAGCGGCTTCCTATAGTAGGGACAGGGTTAGTCGGAACTGAAGCTTTCTTT. Amino acids: CASSLERLPIVGTGLVGTEAFF.